The clone carrying this TCR beta chain was picked up one time. Its antigen is undetermined. Sequencing was performed with immunoSEQ multiplex PCR; in TCRdb, only in-frame clones are kept and a portion is missing. The sample lists about 69,000 clones; approximately 90% were seen once. This sample is drawn from a study of OX40 agonist ivuxolimab in advanced cancers. Study findings and constraints: CD4+ and CD8+ blood T cells expanded clonally by week 6 at 0.1 to 3.0 mg/kg.

Germline CDR1 is MNHEY and CDR2 is SMNVEV (reference sequence). V lost 2 bases and J 8 bases, leaving 12 bases between the germline ends. This CDR3 comprises 13 residues. V is TRBV27 and J is TRBJ1-1; D is ambiguous. Here the sequenced sample was CD4+ or CD8+ T cells sorted from blood, taken in a trial of the OX40 agonist ivuxolimab. The receptor was isolated from an adult with an advanced solid tumor such as melanoma, head and neck, liver or kidney cancer. Written as DNA, the CDR3 is TGTGCCAGCAGTTTAATTGACTCCACAGAAGCTTTCTTT. It translates to CASSLIDSTEAFF.